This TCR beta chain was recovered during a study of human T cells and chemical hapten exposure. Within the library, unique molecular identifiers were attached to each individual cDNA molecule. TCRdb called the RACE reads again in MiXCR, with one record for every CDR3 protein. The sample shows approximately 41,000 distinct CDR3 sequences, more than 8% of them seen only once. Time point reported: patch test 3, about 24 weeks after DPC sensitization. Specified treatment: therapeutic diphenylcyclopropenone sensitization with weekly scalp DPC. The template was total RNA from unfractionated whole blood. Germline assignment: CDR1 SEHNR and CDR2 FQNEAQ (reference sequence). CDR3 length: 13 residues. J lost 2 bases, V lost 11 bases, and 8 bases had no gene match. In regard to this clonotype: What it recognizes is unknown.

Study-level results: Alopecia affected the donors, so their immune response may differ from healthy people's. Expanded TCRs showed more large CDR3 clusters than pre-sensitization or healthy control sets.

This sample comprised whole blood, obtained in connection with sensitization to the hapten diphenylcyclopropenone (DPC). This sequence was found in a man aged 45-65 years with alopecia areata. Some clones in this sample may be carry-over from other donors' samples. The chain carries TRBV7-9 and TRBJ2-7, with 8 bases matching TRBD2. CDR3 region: CAVHREGAYEQYF. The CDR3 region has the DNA TGTGCCGTTCATCGGGAGGGGGCCTACGAGCAGTACTTC.